The 8 T cell receptor beta chains listed next were all sequenced from one sample in a study of blood T cell repertoires in COVID-19. This table comes from immunoSEQ multiplex PCR, and its TCRdb copy is limited to in-frame clones, with some not included. The data contain around 140,000 clones, 70% to 90% of them singletons. The sample consisted of peripheral blood. These receptors originate from a man in his 70s with acute or convalescent COVID-19.

J is TRBJ1-1 and V is TRBV19; the D is unclear. The CDR3 length is 14 residues. Trimming shortened V by 3 bases and J by 4 bases, and 12 bases separated the two germline ends. Germline V gives CDR1 LNHDA, CDR2 SQIVND (reference sequence). The CDR3 spells CASSMFSFPTEAFF. In nucleotides, the CDR3 is TGTGCCAGTAGTATGTTCAGTTTTCCCACTGAAGCTTTCTTT.

The chain links TRBV27 to TRBJ1-6; 11 bases align to TRBD1. Germline lookup yields CDR1 MNHEY and CDR2 SMNVEV (reference sequence). Losses at the gene ends were 5 bases for V and 10 bases for J; bases not matched to a gene: 7. This CDR3 is built from 15 residues. CDR3 nucleotides: TGTGCCAGCAGTACAACGGGACAGGGGGGATCACCCCTCCACTTT. Its translation is CASSTTGQGGSPLHF.

This clone showed up just once. This chain links TRBV6-5 with TRBJ1-1; no definite D call. The CDR3 contains 14 residues. CDR1 and CDR2 (germline): MNHEY, SVGAGI. Trimming shortened V by 7 bases and J by 2 bases, and 14 bases separated the two germline ends. The DNA for the CDR3 is TGTGCCAGCACCTCCCCCGAGGTTAACACTGAAGCTTTCTTT. This sequence encodes CASTSPEVNTEAFF.

This clone was observed a few times. The CDR3 reads CASSLANRVYEQYF. The CDR3 region has the DNA TGTGCCAGCAGCTTAGCGAACAGGGTCTACGAGCAGTACTTC. This chain uses TRBV7-9 with TRBJ2-7; possible D gene TRBD1, 6 bases. CDR3 length: 14 residues. V gave up 0 bases and J gave up 3 bases, with 9 bases separating them. Looked up from germline, CDR1 is SEHNR and CDR2 is FQNEAQ (reference sequence).

For the CDR3, the DNA is TGTGCCAGCAGCTTAATGGAGGCGCCGAGCACTGAAGCTTTCTTT. Protein product: CASSLMEAPSTEAFF. V gene TRBV11-2 combines with J gene TRBJ1-1; D is unclear. CDR1 SGHAT and CDR2 FQNNGV come from the germline V gene. The CDR3 contains 15 residues. The V end lost 2 bases, the J end lost 4 bases, and 14 bases lay between the germline ends.

This sequence joins TRBV16 and TRBJ2-3; 7 nucleotides match TRBD2. CDR1 is KGHSY, CDR2 FQNENV, per germline. The CDR3 has 15 amino acids. With V trimmed by 6 bases and J by 0 bases, 6 bases remained unmatched. The CDR3 coding sequence is TGTGCCAGCAGTCGACTAGCCGTTAGCACAGATACGCAGTATTTT. Its translation: CASSRLAVSTDTQYF.

The chain is built from TRBV5-1 and TRBJ1-1; 9 bases line up with TRBD1. Germline V gene data show CDR1 as SGHRS and CDR2 as YFSETQ. The CDR3 covers 17 residues. With V trimmed by 4 bases and J by 4 bases, 14 bases remained unmatched. CDR3 loop: CASSVSGTGLGGTEAFF. The CDR3 nucleotides read TGCGCCAGCAGCGTTTCCGGGACAGGGTTAGGAGGCACTGAAGCTTTCTTT.

V and J are TRBV6-5 and TRBJ2-7; 8 bases agree with TRBD2. The V segment lost 7 bases and the J segment 6 bases; nucleotides outside the gene matches: 11. Germline V gives CDR1 MNHEY, CDR2 SVGAGI. The CDR3 extends over 14 amino acids. CDR3 region: CASTPGGGRGEQYF. CDR3 DNA: TGTGCCAGCACCCCGGGGGGGGGTCGCGGCGAGCAGTACTTC.